The count of the clone carrying this T cell receptor (beta chain) is one. Antigen specificity is unknown. This specimen belongs to a study of CD4 T cells in relation to SARS-CoV-2 and coronaviruses. Overall study findings and caveats: Compared with monoreactive clones, crossreactive clones showed significantly weaker SARS-CoV-2 expansion.

Generated by immunoSEQ multiplex PCR, the TCRdb table keeps only in-frame clones and is missing some. The sample yields roughly 25,000 clones, around 70% seen once. The unexposed donors gave CD4+ T cells in about 2011-2018, prior to COVID-19. After roughly ten days of culture, CD4+ T cells were isolated. As cell numbers allowed, unexposed-donor CD4+ T cells faced SARS-CoV-2 S/N and four cold-coronavirus spikes. The specimen sequenced was CD4+ T cells from PBMCs, cultured in vitro. The sequence was collected from a human donor in good health.

This CDR3 is CAWSVGMGTEAFF. CDR3 coding DNA: TGTGCCTGGAGTGTCGGAATGGGGACTGAAGCTTTCTTT. This chain uses TRBV30 with TRBJ1-1; the D is unclear. Germline-derived CDR1 and CDR2 are GTSNPN and SVGIG (reference sequence). The CDR3 covers 13 residues. The V gene lost 0 bases and the J gene lost 5 bases, with 10 bases spanning the gap.